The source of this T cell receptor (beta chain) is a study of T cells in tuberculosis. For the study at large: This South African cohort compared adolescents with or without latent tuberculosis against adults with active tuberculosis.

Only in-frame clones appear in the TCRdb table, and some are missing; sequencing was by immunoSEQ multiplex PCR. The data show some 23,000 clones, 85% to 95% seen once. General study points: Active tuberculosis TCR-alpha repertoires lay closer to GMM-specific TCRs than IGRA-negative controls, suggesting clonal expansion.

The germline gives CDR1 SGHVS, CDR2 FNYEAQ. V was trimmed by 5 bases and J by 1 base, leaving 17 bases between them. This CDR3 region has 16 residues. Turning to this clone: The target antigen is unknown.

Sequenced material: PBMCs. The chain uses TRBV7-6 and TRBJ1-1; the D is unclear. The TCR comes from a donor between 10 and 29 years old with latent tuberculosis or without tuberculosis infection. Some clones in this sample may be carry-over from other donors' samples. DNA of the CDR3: TGTGCCAGCAGCACCCGGATGGCAGGTCGGAACACTGAAGCTTTCTTT. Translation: CASSTRMAGRNTEAFF.